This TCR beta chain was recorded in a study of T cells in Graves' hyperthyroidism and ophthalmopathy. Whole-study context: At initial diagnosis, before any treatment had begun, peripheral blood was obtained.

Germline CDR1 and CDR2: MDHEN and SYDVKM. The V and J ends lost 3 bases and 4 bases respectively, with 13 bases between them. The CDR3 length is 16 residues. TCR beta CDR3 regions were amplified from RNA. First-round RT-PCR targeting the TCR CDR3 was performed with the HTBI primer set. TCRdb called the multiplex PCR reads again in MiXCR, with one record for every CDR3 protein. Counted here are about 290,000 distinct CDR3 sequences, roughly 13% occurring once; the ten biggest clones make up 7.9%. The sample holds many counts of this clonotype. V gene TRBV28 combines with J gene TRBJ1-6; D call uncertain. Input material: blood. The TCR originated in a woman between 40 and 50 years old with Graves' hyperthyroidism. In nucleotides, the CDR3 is TGTGCCAGCAGTTTCATAGATAATACTTATAATTCACCCCTCCACTTT. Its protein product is CASSFIDNTYNSPLHF.